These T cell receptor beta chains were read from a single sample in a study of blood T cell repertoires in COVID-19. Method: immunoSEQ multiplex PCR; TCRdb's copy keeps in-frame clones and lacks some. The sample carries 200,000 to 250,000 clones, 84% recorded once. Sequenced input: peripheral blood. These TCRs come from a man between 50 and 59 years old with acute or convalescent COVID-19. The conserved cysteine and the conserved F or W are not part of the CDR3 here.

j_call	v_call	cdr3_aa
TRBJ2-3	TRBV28	ASTKRGSGTDTQY
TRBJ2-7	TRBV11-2	ASSLRVSGVHYEQY
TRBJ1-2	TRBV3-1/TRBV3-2	ASSLTGTGGAGYT
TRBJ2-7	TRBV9	ASSVDGRAYEQY
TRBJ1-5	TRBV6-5	ASSYTQNSNQPQH
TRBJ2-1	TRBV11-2	ASSGTNSGNEQF
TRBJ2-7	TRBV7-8	ASSFTGQGQYEQY
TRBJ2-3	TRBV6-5	ASRLLAGGEDTQY
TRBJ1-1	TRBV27	ASSYGGYTEAF
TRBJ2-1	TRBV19	ATIAGGPEDEQF
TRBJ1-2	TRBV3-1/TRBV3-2	ASSHDDRTRGYT
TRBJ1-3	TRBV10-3	AISEAGTGLSGNTIY
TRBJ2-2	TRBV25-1	ASRGLAETGELF
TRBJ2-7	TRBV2	ASRDGPPQY
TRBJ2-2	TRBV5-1	ASSLRDRRNTGELF
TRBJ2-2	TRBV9	ASRSDRGANTGELF
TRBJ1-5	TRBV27	ASSLRGNQPQH
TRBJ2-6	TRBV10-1	ASSEVRRGGGKGAGANVLT
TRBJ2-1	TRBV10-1	ASSEGVAGVYNEQF
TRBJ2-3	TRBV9	ASSVDQGADTQY
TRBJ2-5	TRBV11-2	ASSLRWGDQETQY
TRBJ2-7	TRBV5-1	ASSMGLAGVEQY
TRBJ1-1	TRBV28	ASGDRAGVNTEAF
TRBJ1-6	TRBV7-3	ASSLMGSHNSPLH
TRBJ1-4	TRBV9	ASSVQGEANEKLF
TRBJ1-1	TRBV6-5	ASSYGGQGTEAF
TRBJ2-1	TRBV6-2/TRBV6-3	ASSYEGPSYNEQF
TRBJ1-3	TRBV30	AWDRASGNTIY
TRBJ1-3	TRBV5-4	ASSQSSLGSGNTIY
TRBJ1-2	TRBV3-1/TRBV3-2	ASSQDPEGRFYGYT
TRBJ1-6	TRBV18	ASSPPLSGSYNSPLH
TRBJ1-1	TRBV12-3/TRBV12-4	ASSSRLNTEAF
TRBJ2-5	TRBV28	ASSLVASLFLGTQY
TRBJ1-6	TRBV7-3	ASSLRGRGSPLH
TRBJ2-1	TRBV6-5	ASCGYSSYNEQF
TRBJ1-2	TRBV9	ASSRETGFGHGYT
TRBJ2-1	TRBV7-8	ASSSQTINNEQF
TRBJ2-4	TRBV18	ASSPGTKNIQY
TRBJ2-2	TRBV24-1	ATSDIGTGDTGELF
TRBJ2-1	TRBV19	ASSIVRTSGYNEQF
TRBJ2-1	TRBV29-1	SVRTQSYNEQF
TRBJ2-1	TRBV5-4	ASSSSGLYNEQF
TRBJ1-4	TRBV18	ASSPDRVLEKLF
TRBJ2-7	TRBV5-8	ASSMGVQDRGLYEQY
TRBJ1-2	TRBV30	AWENPQATYGYT